These T cell receptor beta chains were read from a single sample in a study of vaccination effects on CD4 cells after COVID-19. Their recognized antigens are unknown. The protocol was immunoSEQ multiplex PCR, while the TCRdb copy is restricted to in-frame clones and leaves out a portion. This sample has tens of thousands of clones; under 70% occur once, and the top ten carry approximately 16%. The source was CD4+ T cells from PBMCs cultured with SARS-CoV-2 spike peptides, collected before COVID-19 vaccination. Every receptor here comes from a human donor who received a COVID-19 vaccine. CDR3s include the opening cysteine and the closing phenylalanine or tryptophan. The D gene is left open where the match is weak. Expanded clones get a size class; other rows say once, few or many, or leave the size out.

v_gene	d_gene	j_gene	abundance	CDR3nt	CDR3aa
TRBV4-2	NA	TRBJ1-2	NA	TGTGCCAGCAGCCAAGATAGGCTACCCCACGGCTACACCTTC	CASSQDRLPHGYTF
TRBV7-2	NA	TRBJ1-4	NA	TGTGCCAGCAGCTTAGGAGGCACCAATGAAAAACTGTTTTTT	CASSLGGTNEKLFF
TRBV2	NA	TRBJ1-4	NA	TGTGCCAGCAGGTCGACAGCCCTGTTTGGAAAACTGTTTTTT	CASRSTALFGKLFF
TRBV7-9	NA	TRBJ2-3	once	TGTGCCAGCAGCTCGCTATTAACGGGGTCTACAGATACGCAGTATTTT	CASSSLLTGSTDTQYF
TRBV6-2/TRBV6-3	TRBD1	TRBJ2-7	NA	TGTGCCAGCAGTTTGTCCCCGGGACAGATATACGAGCAGTACTTC	CASSLSPGQIYEQYF
TRBV6-5	NA	TRBJ1-1	NA	TGTGCCAGCAGATTACAGACGAACACTGAAGCTTTCTTT	CASRLQTNTEAFF
TRBV11-2	NA	TRBJ2-5	NA	TGTGCCAGCAGCTTAGGTTCCCAAGAGACCCAGTACTTC	CASSLGSQETQYF
TRBV28	NA	TRBJ2-7	few	TGTGCCAGCAGTAGGTCTACCTACGAGCAGTACTTC	CASSRSTYEQYF
TRBV3-1/TRBV3-2	NA	TRBJ1-5	NA	TGTGCCAGCAGCCAAGTCACAGGCAATCAGCCCCAGCATTTT	CASSQVTGNQPQHF
TRBV7-2	NA	TRBJ1-2	large	TGTGCCAGCACCCGGGACGGGGTGGGGGGCTACACCTTC	CASTRDGVGGYTF
TRBV5-4	NA	TRBJ1-5	NA	TGTGCCAGCAGCTTGGGTGGGGGGAGGCCCCAGCATTTT	CASSLGGGRPQHF
TRBV19	NA	TRBJ1-1	few	TGTGCCAGTAGTAGGAAAGGGAGCACTGAAGCTTTCTTT	CASSRKGSTEAFF
TRBV27	NA	TRBJ1-5	NA	TGTGCCACGAGTGAAGGGGGAAGATATCAGCCCCAGCATTTT	CATSEGGRYQPQHF
TRBV19	NA	TRBJ2-7	few	TGTGCCAGTAGTCTCAGGCCGGGTCGGAACTACGAGCAGTACTTC	CASSLRPGRNYEQYF
TRBV7-3	NA	TRBJ1-2	NA	TGTGCCAGCAGCTTAATGGGAGGACATGGCTACACCTTC	CASSLMGGHGYTF
TRBV29-1	TRBD2	TRBJ2-5	NA	TGCAGCGTCAGCGGGGGGGCGGTAGAAGAGACCCAGTACTTC	CSVSGGAVEETQYF
TRBV3-1/TRBV3-2	NA	TRBJ1-1	NA	TGTGCCAGCAGTCCTGGGGGGAACACTGAAGCTTTCTTT	CASSPGGNTEAFF
TRBV2	NA	TRBJ2-7	NA	TGTGCCAGCAGTTTTACTAGGGACAATCCCTACGAGCAGTACTTC	CASSFTRDNPYEQYF
TRBV7-2	NA	TRBJ2-5	NA	TGTGCCAGCAGCTTAGTTTACAAGGGGACCCAGTACTTC	CASSLVYKGTQYF
TRBV7-2	TRBD1	TRBJ1-3	few	TGTGCCAGCAGCGGGACAGGGATGGGTGGAAACACCATATATTTT	CASSGTGMGGNTIYF
TRBV30	NA	TRBJ2-1	NA	TGTGCCTGGAGTGTCGGCAGGAATGAGCAGTTCTTC	CAWSVGRNEQFF
TRBV3-1/TRBV3-2	NA	TRBJ1-1	NA	TGTGCCAGCAGCCAAGATGGGGGCGGATTTATCAGGAACACTGAAGCTTTCTTT	CASSQDGGGFIRNTEAFF
TRBV7-9	NA	TRBJ1-2	NA	TGTGCCAGCAGCTTAGCACCAGGGAAGGCTTCTAACTATGGCTACACCTTC	CASSLAPGKASNYGYTF
TRBV5-4	TRBD2	TRBJ2-7	NA	TGTGCCAGCAGCTTGGTAGGGGCTAGCGGCGAGCAGTACTTC	CASSLVGASGEQYF
TRBV7-9	NA	TRBJ2-2	few	TGTGCCAGCAGCCGCCCCCAGGGAGGGGAGCTGTTTTTT	CASSRPQGGELFF
TRBV5-1	NA	TRBJ1-2	once	TGCGCCAGCAGCAATCGTCCCGGAGAGGGGGGCTACACCTTC	CASSNRPGEGGYTF
TRBV5-6	TRBD1	TRBJ2-7	NA	TGTGCCAGCAGCTTCCGGGACAGGGGGCCAAGCGAGCAGTACTTC	CASSFRDRGPSEQYF
TRBV6-6	NA	TRBJ2-6	NA	TGTGCCAGCACCTTCGACGGAAACGGGGCCAACGTCCTGACTTTC	CASTFDGNGANVLTF
TRBV18	NA	TRBJ2-7	few	TGTGCCAGCTCACCGAGCTCCTACGAGCAGTACTTC	CASSPSSYEQYF